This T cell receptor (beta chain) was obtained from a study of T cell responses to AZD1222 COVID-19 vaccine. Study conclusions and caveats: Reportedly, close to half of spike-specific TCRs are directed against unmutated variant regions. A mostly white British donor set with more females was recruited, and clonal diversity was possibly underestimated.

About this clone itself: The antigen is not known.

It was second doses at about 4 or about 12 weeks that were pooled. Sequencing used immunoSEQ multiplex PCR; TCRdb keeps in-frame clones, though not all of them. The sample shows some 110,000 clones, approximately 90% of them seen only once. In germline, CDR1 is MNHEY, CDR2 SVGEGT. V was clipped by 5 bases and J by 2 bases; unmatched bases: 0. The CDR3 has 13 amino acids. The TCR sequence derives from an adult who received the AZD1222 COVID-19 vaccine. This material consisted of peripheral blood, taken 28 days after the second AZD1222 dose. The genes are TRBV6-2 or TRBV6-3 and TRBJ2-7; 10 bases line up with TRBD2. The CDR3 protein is CASSSGRAYEQYF. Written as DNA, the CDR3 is TGTGCCAGCAGTAGCGGGAGGGCCTACGAGCAGTACTTC.